The clone carrying this T cell receptor beta chain has only a few counts. The antigen is unknown. V was clipped by 1 base and J by 0 bases, with 10 bases between them. The CDR3 length is 15 residues. Germline V lookup: CDR1 MGHRA, CDR2 YSYEKL. The library came from three nested PCR rounds adapted from ARM-PCR protocols. One entry per CDR3 protein results from TCRdb running MiXCR on the multiplex PCR reads. The top ten hold around 30% of the sample, which has about 98,000 distinct CDR3 sequences, 80% seen once. The sample comes from a study of tumor and adjacent non-tumor tissue in lung cancer. Study summary: The patients, 9 to 11 men and 5 or 6 women, were roughly 30 to 80 with stage I to III disease.

RNA was extracted from bulk tissue without any cell sorting. Distant lung tissue was collected more than 3 cm away from the tumor edge. Newly diagnosed lung cancer patients had thoracic surgery in China, August–November 2014, without prior chemotherapy. Study findings and constraints: In normal lung, the top 100 clones were significantly more dominant than in tumor.

The material sequenced was distant non-tumor lung tissue. The chain joins TRBV4-1 to TRBJ2-7; D gene unclear. This TCR was sampled from a man between 60 and 75 years old with small cell lung cancer. CDR3 loop: CASSQGVRSSYEQYF. In DNA form, the CDR3 reads TGCGCCAGCAGCCAAGGAGTCCGCAGCTCCTACGAGCAGTACTTC.